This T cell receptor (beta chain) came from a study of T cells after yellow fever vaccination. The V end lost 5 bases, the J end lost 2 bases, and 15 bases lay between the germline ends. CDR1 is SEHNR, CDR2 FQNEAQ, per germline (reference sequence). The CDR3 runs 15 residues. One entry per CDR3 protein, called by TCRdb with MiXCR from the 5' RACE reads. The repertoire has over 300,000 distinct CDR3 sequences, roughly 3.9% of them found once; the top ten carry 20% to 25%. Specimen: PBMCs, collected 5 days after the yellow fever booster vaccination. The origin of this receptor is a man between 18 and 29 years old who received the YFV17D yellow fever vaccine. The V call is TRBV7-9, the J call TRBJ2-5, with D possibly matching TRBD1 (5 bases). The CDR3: CASSPFVDSQETQYF. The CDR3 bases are TGTGCCAGCAGCCCCTTTGTCGACAGTCAAGAGACCCAGTACTTC.